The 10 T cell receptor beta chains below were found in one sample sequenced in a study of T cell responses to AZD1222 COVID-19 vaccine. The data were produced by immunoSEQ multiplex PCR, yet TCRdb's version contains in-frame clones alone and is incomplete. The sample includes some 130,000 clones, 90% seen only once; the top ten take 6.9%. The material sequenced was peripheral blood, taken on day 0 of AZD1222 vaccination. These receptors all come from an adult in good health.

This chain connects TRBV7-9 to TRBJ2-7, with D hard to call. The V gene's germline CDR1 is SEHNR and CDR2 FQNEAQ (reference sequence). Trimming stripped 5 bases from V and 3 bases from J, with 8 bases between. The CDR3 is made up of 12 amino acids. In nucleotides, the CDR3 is TGTGCCAGCAGCCTTTCCGGCTACGAGCAGTACTTC. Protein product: CASSLSGYEQYF. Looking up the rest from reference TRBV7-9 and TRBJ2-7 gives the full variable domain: DTGVSQNPRHKITKRGQNVTFRCDPISEHNRLYWYRQTLGQGPEFLTYFQNEAQLEKSRLLSDRFSAERPKGSFSTLEIQRTEQGDSAMYLCASSLSGYEQYFGPGTRLTVT.

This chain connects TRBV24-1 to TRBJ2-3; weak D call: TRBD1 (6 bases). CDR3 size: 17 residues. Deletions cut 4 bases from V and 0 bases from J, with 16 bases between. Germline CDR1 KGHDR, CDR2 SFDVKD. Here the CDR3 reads CATSDSRDNYSTDTQYF. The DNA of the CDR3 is TGTGCCACCAGTGACTCCCGGGACAATTATAGCACAGATACGCAGTATTTT.

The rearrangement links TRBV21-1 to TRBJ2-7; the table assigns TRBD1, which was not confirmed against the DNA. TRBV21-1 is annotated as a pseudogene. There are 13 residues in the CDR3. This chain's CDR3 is CASKGQSIDEQYF. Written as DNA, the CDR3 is TGTGCCAGCAAGGGACAGAGTATCGACGAGCAGTACTTC.

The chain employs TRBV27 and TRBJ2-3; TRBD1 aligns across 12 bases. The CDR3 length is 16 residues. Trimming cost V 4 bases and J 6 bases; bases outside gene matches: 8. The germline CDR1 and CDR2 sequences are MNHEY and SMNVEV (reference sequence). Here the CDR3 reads CASSSQGQGAGDTQYF. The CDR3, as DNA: TGTGCCAGCAGTTCCCAGGGACAGGGGGCCGGGGATACGCAGTATTTT.

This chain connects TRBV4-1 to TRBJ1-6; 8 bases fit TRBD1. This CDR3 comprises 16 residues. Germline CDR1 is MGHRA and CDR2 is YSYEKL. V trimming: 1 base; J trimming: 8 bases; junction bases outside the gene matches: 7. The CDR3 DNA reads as TGCGCCAGCAGCCAAGGAGGGACAGGTAGTTATTCACCCCTCCACTTT. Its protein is CASSQGGTGSYSPLHF.

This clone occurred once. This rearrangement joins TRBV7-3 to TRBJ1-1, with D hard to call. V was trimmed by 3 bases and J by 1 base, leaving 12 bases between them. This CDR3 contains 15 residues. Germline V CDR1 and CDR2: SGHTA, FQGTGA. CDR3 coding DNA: TGTGCCAGCAGCTTGGGAAGGGTGTGGAACACTGAAGCTTTCTTT. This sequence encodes CASSLGRVWNTEAFF.

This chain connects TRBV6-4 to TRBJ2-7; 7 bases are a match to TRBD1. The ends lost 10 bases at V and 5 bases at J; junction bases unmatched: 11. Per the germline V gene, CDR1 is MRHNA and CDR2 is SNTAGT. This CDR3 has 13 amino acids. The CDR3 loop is CAKKSLGGHEQYF. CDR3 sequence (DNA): TGTGCCAAGAAGTCATTAGGGGGCCACGAGCAGTACTTC.

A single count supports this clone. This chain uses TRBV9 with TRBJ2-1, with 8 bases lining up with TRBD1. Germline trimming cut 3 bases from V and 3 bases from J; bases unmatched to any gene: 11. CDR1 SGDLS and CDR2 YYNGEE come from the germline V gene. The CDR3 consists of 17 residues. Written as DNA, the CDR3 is TGTGCCAGCAGCGCGGGACAGGTTAACTTGCTCTACAATGAGCAGTTCTTC. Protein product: CASSAGQVNLLYNEQFF.

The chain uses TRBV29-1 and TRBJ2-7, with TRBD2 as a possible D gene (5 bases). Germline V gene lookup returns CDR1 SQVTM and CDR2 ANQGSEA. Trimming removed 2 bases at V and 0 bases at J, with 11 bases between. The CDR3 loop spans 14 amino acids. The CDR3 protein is CSVELDGNSYEQYF. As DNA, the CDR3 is TGCAGCGTTGAATTGGACGGGAACTCCTACGAGCAGTACTTC.

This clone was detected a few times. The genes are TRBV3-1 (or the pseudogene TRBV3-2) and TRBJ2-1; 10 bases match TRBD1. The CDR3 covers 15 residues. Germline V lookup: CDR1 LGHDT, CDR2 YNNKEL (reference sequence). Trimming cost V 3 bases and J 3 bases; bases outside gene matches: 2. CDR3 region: CASSHGTGVYNEQFF. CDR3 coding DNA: TGTGCCAGCAGCCACGGGACAGGGGTCTACAATGAGCAGTTCTTC.